This TCR beta chain originates from a study of blood T cell repertoires in COVID-19. About the research overall: The United States, Italy and Spain provided the acute and convalescent COVID-19 samples.

The protocol was immunoSEQ multiplex PCR, while the TCRdb copy is restricted to in-frame clones and leaves out a portion. The table lists about 49,000 clones, about four fifths of them singletons. Germline CDR1 is SGHTA and CDR2 is FQGNSA. Trimming took 3 bases from V and 4 from J; bases not matched to a gene: 9. CDR3 size: 17 residues. Material for sequencing was peripheral blood. This receptor was identified in a woman over 75 with COVID-19, enrolled during active disease. The chain combines TRBV7-2 with TRBJ2-5; 12 bases fit TRBD2. The CDR3 coding sequence is TGTGCCAGCAGCTTCGACCTAGCGGGAGGGCTCAGAGAGACCCAGTACTTC. It specifies CASSFDLAGGLRETQYF.